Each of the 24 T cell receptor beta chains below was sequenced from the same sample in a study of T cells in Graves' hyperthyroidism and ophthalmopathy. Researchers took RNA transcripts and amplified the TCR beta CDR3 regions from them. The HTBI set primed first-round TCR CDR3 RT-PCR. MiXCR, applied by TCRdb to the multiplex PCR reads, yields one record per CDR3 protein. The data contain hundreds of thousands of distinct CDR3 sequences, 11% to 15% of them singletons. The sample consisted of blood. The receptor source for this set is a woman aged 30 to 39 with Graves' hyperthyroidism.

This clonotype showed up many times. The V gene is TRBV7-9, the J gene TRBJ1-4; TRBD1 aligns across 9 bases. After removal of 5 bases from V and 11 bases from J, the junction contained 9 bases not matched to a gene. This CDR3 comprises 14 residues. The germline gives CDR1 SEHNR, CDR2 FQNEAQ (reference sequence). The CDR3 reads CASSRDRGDGKLFF. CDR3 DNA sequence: TGTGCCAGCAGCCGCGACAGGGGGGACGGGAAACTGTTTTTT.

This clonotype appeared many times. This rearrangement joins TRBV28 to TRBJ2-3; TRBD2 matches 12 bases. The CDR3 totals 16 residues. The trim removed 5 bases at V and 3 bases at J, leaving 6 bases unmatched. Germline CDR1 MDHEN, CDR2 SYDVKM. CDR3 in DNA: TGTGCCAGCAGTCGACGGACTAGCGGGATTACAGATACGCAGTATTTT. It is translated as CASSRRTSGITDTQYF.

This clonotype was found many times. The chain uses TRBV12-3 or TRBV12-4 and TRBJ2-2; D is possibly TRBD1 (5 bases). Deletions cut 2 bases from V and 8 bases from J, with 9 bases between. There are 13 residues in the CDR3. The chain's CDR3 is CASSLMGPGELFF. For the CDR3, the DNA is TGTGCCAGCAGTTTAATGGGGCCAGGGGAGCTGTTTTTT.

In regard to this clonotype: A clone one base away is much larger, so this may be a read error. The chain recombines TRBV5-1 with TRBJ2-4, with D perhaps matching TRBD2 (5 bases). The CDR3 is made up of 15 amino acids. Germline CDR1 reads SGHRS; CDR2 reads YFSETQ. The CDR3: CASSAGVLAENIQYF. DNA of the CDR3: TGCGCCAGCAGCGCTGGTGTTCTAGCCGAAAACATTCAGTACTTC.

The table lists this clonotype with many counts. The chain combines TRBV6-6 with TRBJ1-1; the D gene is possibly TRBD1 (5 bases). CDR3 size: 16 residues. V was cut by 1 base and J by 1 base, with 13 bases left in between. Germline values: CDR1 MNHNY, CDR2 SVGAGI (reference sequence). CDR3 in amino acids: CASSYFGTRKNTEAFF. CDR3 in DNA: TGTGCCAGCAGTTACTTCGGGACCAGGAAGAACACTGAAGCTTTCTTT.

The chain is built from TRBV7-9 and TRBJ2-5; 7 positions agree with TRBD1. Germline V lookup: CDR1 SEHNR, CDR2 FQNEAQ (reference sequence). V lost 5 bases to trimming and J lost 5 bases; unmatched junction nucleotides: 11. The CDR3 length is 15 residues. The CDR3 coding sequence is TGTGCCAGCAGCCAAGGACAGGCCATACGGGAGACCCAGTACTTC. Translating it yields CASSQGQAIRETQYF.

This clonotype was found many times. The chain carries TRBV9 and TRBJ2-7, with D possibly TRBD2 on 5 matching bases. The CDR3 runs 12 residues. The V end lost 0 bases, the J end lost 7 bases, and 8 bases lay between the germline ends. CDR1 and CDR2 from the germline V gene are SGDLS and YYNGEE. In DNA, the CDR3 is TGTGCCAGCAGCGTAGAGGGCGGGGAGCAGTACTTC. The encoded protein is CASSVEGGEQYF.

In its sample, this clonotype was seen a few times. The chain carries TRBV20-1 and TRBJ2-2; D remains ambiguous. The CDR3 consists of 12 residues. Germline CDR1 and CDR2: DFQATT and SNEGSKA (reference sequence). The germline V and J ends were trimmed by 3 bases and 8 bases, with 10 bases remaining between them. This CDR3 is CSASSPLGELFF. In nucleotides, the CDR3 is TGCAGTGCTAGTTCCCCTCTAGGGGAGCTGTTTTTT.

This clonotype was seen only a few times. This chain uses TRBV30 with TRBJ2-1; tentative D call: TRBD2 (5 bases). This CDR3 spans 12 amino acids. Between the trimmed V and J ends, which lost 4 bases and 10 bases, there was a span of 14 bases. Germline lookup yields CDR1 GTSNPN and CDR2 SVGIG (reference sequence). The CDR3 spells CAWTLSRGEQFF. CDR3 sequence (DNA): TGTGCCTGGACGTTGAGCCGAGGGGAGCAGTTCTTC.

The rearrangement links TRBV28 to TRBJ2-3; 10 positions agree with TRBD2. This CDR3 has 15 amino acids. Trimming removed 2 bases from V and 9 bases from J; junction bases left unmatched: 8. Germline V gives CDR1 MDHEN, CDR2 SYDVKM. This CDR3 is CASSLGLAGARTQYF. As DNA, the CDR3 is TGTGCCAGCAGTTTAGGCCTAGCGGGGGCCAGAACGCAGTATTTT.

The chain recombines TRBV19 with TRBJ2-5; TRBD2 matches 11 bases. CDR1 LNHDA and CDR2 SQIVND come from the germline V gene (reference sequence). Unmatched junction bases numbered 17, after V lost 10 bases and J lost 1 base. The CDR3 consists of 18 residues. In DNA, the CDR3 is TGTGCCACCTCGGGTTATAACGGACTAGCGGGCGTCCAAGAGACCCAGTACTTC. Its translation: CATSGYNGLAGVQETQYF.

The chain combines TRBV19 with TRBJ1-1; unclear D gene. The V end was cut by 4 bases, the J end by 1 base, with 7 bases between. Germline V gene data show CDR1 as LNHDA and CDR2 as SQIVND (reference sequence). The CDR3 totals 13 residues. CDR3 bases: TGTGCCAGTAGTAGCGAATGGAACACTGAAGCTTTCTTT. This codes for CASSSEWNTEAFF.

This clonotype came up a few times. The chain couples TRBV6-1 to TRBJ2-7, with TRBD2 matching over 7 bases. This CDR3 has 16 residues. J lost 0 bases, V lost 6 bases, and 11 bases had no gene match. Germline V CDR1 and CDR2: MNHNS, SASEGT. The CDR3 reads CASRSLGGSFSYEQYF. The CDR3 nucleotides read TGTGCCAGCAGGTCCTTAGGCGGGAGTTTCTCCTACGAGCAGTACTTC.

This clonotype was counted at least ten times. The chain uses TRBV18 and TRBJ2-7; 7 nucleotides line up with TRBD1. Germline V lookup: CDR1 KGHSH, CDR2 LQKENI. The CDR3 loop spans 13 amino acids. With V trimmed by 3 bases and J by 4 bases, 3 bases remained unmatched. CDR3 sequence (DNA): TGTGCCAGCTCACCCGGGACAGAGTACGAGCAGTACTTC. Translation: CASSPGTEYEQYF.

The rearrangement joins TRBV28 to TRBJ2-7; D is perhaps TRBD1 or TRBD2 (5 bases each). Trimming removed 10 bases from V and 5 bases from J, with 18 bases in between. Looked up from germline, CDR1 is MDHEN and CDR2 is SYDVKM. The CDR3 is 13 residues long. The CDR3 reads CATIRGPVDEQYF. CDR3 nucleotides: TGTGCCACCATAAGGGGACCTGTCGACGAGCAGTACTTC.

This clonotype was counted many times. CDR3 in DNA: TGCAGTGCTATACGGGCCAGCGGGAGGGACGAGCAGTACTTC. Translated, it gives CSAIRASGRDEQYF. The J gene is TRBJ2-7, the V gene TRBV20-1; the match to TRBD2 covers 10 bases. Per germline, CDR1 DFQATT and CDR2 SNEGSKA (reference sequence). This CDR3 has 14 residues. With V trimmed by 4 bases and J by 5 bases, 8 bases remained unmatched.

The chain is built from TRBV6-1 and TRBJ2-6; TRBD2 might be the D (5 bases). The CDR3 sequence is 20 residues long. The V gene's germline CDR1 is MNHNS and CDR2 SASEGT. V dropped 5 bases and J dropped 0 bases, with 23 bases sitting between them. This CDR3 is CASSRGLSSTLSSGANVLTF. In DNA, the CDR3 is TGTGCCAGCAGTCGAGGACTTTCCTCGACCCTGAGCTCTGGGGCCAACGTCCTGACTTTC.

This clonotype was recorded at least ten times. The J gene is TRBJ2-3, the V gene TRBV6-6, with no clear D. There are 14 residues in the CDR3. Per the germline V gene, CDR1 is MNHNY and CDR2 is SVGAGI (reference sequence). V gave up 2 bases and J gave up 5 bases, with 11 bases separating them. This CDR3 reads CASSYVTPQDTQYF. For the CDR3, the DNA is TGTGCCAGCAGTTACGTTACACCACAAGATACGCAGTATTTT.

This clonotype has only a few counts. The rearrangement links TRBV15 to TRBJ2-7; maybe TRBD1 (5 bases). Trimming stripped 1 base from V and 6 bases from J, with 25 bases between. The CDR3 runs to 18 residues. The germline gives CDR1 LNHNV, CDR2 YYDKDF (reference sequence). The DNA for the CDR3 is TGTGCCACCAGCAGAGGAATTAGGGGAAGAAGCCGTACGGCCGAGCAGTACTTC. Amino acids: CATSRGIRGRSRTAEQYF.

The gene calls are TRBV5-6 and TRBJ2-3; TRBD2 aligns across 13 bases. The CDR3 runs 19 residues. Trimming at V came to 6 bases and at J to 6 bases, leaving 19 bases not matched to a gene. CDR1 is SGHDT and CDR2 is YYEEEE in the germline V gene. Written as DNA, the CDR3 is TGTGCCAGCACCCTATGGACTAGCGGGAGCACAGGGAGAGTTGATACGCAGTATTTT. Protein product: CASTLWTSGSTGRVDTQYF.

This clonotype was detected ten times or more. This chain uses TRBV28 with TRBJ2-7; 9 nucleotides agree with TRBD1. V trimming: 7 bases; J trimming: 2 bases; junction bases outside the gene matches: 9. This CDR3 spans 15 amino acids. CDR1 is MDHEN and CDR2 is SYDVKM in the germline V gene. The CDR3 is CASTPSGQGPYEQYF. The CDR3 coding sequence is TGTGCCAGCACCCCCTCGGGACAGGGACCCTACGAGCAGTACTTC.

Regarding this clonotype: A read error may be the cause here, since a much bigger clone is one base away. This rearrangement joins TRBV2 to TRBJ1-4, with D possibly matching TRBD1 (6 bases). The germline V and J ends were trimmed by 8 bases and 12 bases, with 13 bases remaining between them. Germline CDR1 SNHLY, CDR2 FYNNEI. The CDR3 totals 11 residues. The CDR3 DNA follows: TGTGCCAGCGGGGCCGGGACACAACTGTTTTTT. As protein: CASGAGTQLFF.

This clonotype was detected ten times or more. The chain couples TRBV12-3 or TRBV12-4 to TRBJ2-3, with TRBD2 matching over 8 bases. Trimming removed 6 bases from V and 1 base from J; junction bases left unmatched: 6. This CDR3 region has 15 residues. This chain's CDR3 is CASSLSGEGTDTQYF. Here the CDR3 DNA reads TGTGCCAGCAGCCTTAGCGGGGAAGGCACAGATACGCAGTATTTT.

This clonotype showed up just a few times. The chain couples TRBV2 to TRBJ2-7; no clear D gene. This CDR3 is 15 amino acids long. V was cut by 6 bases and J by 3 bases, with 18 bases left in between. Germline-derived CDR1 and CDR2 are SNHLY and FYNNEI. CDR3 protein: CASRKDWGINYEQYF. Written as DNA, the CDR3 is TGTGCCAGCAGAAAAGATTGGGGTATTAACTACGAGCAGTACTTC.